What follows are 27 T cell receptor beta chains derived from one specimen sequenced in a study of cytotoxic CD8 clonotypes in ibrutinib-treated CLL. This table comes from immunoSEQ multiplex PCR, and its TCRdb copy is limited to in-frame clones, with some not included. The sample lists more than 15,000 clones; approximately 80% were seen once. Sequences were derived from PBMCs, sampled before ibrutinib treatment. The receptors here all came from a human donor with chronic lymphocytic leukemia.

This clone was observed a single time. The CDR3 DNA follows: TGTGCCAGCAGCGTTTCGGGTAGCGGGGCGGCCCAGTACTTC. Translation gives CASSVSGSGAAQYF. This rearrangement joins TRBV9 to TRBJ2-5, with TRBD2 matching over 8 bases. The CDR3 has 14 amino acids. Germline V gives CDR1 SGDLS, CDR2 YYNGEE. V trimming: 2 bases; J trimming: 9 bases; junction bases outside the gene matches: 9.

This clone was observed once. The chain links TRBV28 to TRBJ2-7; the match to TRBD1 covers 10 bases. CDR3 length equals 14 residues. V shed 4 bases, J shed 5 bases, and the junction held 5 bases outside the gene matches. CDR1 and CDR2 (germline): MDHEN, SYDVKM. CDR3 amino acids: CASSSGQGLNEQYF. The CDR3, as DNA: TGTGCCAGCAGTTCGGGACAGGGGTTAAACGAGCAGTACTTC.

This clone showed up just a few times. The V gene is TRBV7-2, the J gene TRBJ2-2; no definite D call. V was pared by 1 base and J by 3 bases, with 3 bases between. This CDR3 comprises 13 residues. Germline CDR1 is SGHTA and CDR2 is FQGNSA. Here the CDR3 reads CASSLVDTGELFF. CDR3 nucleotides: TGTGCCAGCAGCTTAGTTGACACCGGGGAGCTGTTTTTT.

J is TRBJ2-7 and V is TRBV18, with a possible D match to TRBD1 (6 bases). Germline values: CDR1 KGHSH, CDR2 LQKENI. The CDR3 has 16 amino acids. V lost 3 bases and J 0 bases, leaving 15 bases between the germline ends. In DNA form, the CDR3 reads TGTGCCAGCTCACCCGAAGGGCGGACAGTCTCCTACGAGCAGTACTTC. Residues: CASSPEGRTVSYEQYF.

Concerning this clone: One base away lies a much larger clone, so this may be a sequencing read error. Other DNA sequences in this sample translate to the same CDR3. V gene TRBV9 combines with J gene TRBJ2-5; 8 bases are a match to TRBD1. In germline, CDR1 is SGDLS, CDR2 YYNGEE. The J segment lost 3 bases and the V segment lost 6 bases, leaving 13 bases of the junction unmatched. The CDR3 has 16 amino acids. CDR3 DNA sequence: TGTGCCAGCAACAATTTCCGGGACAGGCGTAAAGAGACCCAGTACTTC. Translating gives CASNNFRDRRKETQYF.

The rearrangement joins TRBV2 to TRBJ2-2; D is perhaps TRBD1 (5 bases). V was clipped by 4 bases and J by 6 bases, with 6 bases between them. CDR1 SNHLY and CDR2 FYNNEI come from the germline V gene. This CDR3 comprises 12 residues. CDR3 sequence (DNA): TGTGCCAGCAGTGCAGGGCCCGGGGAGCTGTTTTTT. This encodes CASSAGPGELFF.

The chain uses TRBV5-6 and TRBJ1-3; 7 bases map to TRBD1. Per germline, CDR1 SGHDT and CDR2 YYEEEE. V shed 4 bases and J 4 bases; nucleotides not matched to a gene: 5. The CDR3 is made up of 14 amino acids. The CDR3 region has the DNA TGTGCCAGCAGCCGGGACAGTAAAGGAAACACCATATATTTT. It translates to CASSRDSKGNTIYF.

CDR3 coding DNA: TGCGCCAGCAGCCAGGAACCGGGACACCTAAATCAGCCCCAGCATTTT. Translating gives CASSQEPGHLNQPQHF. The gene calls are TRBV4-1 and TRBJ1-5; D perhaps matches TRBD1 (6 bases). Deletions cut 3 bases from V and 4 bases from J, with 16 bases between. The CDR3 contains 16 residues. Looked up from germline, CDR1 is MGHRA and CDR2 is YSYEKL.

The CDR3 spells CASSSTLAGANEQYF. The CDR3 region has the DNA TGTGCCAGCAGCTCGACCCTAGCGGGAGCCAACGAGCAGTACTTC. The chain is built from TRBV7-2 and TRBJ2-7; 10 bases are shared with TRBD2. The CDR3 spans 15 residues. V gave up 4 bases and J gave up 5 bases; unmatched junction bases: 8. From germline, CDR1 is SGHTA and CDR2 FQGNSA.

This clone has a single count. The chain employs TRBV9 and TRBJ2-3, with D unclear. The CDR3 consists of 14 residues. CDR1 SGDLS and CDR2 YYNGEE come from the germline V gene. The germline V and J ends were trimmed by 0 bases and 7 bases, with 12 bases remaining between them. The CDR3 sequence is CASSVGGSRNTQYF. The DNA of the CDR3 is TGTGCCAGCAGCGTAGGGGGTAGCAGGAATACGCAGTATTTT. The full variable domain, with the rest looked up from reference TRBV9 and TRBJ2-3, is DSGVTQTPKHLITATGQRVTLRCSPRSGDLSVYWYQQSLDQGLQFLIQYYNGEERAKGNILERFSAQQFPDLHSELNLSSLELGDSALYFCASSVGGSRNTQYFGPGTRLTVL.

This rearrangement joins TRBV21-1 to TRBJ2-1; TRBD2 is taken as the D call from the table, unchecked against the DNA. TRBV21-1 represents a pseudogene. The CDR3 extends over 19 amino acids. The CDR3 bases are TGTGCCAGCAGCAAAGGAGACGGGATCGGTAATTTCTCCTACAATGAGCAGTTCTTC. Residues: CASSKGDGIGNFSYNEQFF.

The rearrangement uses TRBV6-6 and TRBJ2-7, with TRBD1 identical over 9 bases. Germline V lookup: CDR1 MNHNY, CDR2 SVGAGI (reference sequence). This CDR3 contains 14 residues. V shed 6 bases and J 1 base; nucleotides not matched to a gene: 4. The chain's CDR3 is CASSRTGASYEQYF. Here the CDR3 DNA reads TGTGCCAGCAGCCGGACAGGGGCTTCCTACGAGCAGTACTTC.

This sequence joins TRBV19 and TRBJ1-4, with D hard to call. The CDR3 has 14 amino acids. Germline V lookup: CDR1 LNHDA, CDR2 SQIVND (reference sequence). V gave up 1 base and J gave up 7 bases, with 10 bases separating them. DNA for the CDR3: TGTGCCAGTAGTATAGGAGACAACGGTGAAAAACTGTTTTTT. It specifies CASSIGDNGEKLFF.

Judged by abundance, this clone is large (0.1 to 1%). The chain employs TRBV28 and TRBJ2-2, with a possible D match to TRBD1 (6 bases). Between the trimmed V and J ends, which lost 7 bases and 8 bases, there was a span of 17 bases. In germline, CDR1 is MDHEN, CDR2 SYDVKM. This CDR3 has 14 amino acids. Here the CDR3 reads CASTTPLGAGELFF. CDR3 DNA: TGTGCCAGCACCACCCCCTTGGGGGCTGGGGAGCTGTTTTTT.

The chain couples TRBV11-2 to TRBJ2-5; 7 bases match TRBD1. V gave up 5 bases and J gave up 2 bases; unmatched junction bases: 2. Germline V gene lookup returns CDR1 SGHAT and CDR2 FQNNGV. This CDR3 spans 13 amino acids. CDR3 amino acids: CASSRQGQETQYF. The CDR3 DNA sequence: TGTGCCAGCAGCCGACAGGGACAAGAGACCCAGTACTTC. The full variable domain, in which reference TRBV11-2 and TRBJ2-5 provide the parts outside the CDR3, is EAGVAQSPRYKIIEKRQSVAFWCNPISGHATLYWYQQILGQGPKLLIQFQNNGVVDDSQLPKDRFSAERLKGVDSTLKIQPAKLEDSAVYLCASSRQGQETQYFGPGTRLLVL.

J is TRBJ2-2 and V is TRBV6-5; TRBD1 agrees at 7 bases. CDR1 and CDR2 from the germline V gene are MNHEY and SVGAGI. The CDR3 length is 14 residues. The V gene end was trimmed by 4 bases and the J gene end by 4 bases; junction bases not matched to a gene: 3. This CDR3 reads CASSSDRITGELFF. The CDR3 DNA is TGTGCCAGCAGTTCGGACAGGATCACCGGGGAGCTGTTTTTT.

This chain links TRBV7-3 with TRBJ2-2; D ambiguous. Trimming left V 3 bases short and J 0 bases short, with 11 bases between. The CDR3 extends over 16 amino acids. The germline V gene encodes CDR1 SGHTA and CDR2 FQGTGA. This chain's CDR3 is CASSFSGPANTGELFF. For the CDR3, the DNA is TGTGCCAGCAGCTTTTCAGGACCGGCGAACACCGGGGAGCTGTTTTTT.

The rearrangement joins TRBV30 to TRBJ2-3; D might be TRBD1 (6 bases). This CDR3 has 15 residues. Per the germline V gene, CDR1 is GTSNPN and CDR2 is SVGIG (reference sequence). V was shortened by 4 bases and J by 2 bases, with 16 bases between the two germline ends. The CDR3 nucleotides read TGTGCCTGGATTACAGGGCGGCTATCCACAGATACGCAGTATTTT. Its translation: CAWITGRLSTDTQYF.

The V gene is TRBV28, the J gene TRBJ2-5; 8 bases fit TRBD1. The ends lost 6 bases at V and 4 bases at J; junction bases unmatched: 10. CDR1 is MDHEN, CDR2 SYDVKM, per germline. The CDR3 runs to 15 residues. In DNA form, the CDR3 reads TGTGCCAGCAGCAAGACAGGGGACGGTGTAGAGACCCAGTACTTC. Its translation is CASSKTGDGVETQYF.

The chain has TRBV11-3 and TRBJ2-3, with TRBD1 identical over 9 bases. Trimming cost V 4 bases and J 3 bases; bases outside gene matches: 8. The CDR3 totals 16 residues. Germline lookup yields CDR1 SGHNT and CDR2 YENEEA. CDR3: CASSSTRTGATDTQYF. For the CDR3, the DNA is TGTGCCAGCAGCTCTACCAGGACAGGGGCTACAGATACGCAGTATTTT.

This chain uses TRBV21-1 with TRBJ1-1. TRBV21-1 represents a pseudogene. CDR3 length equals 14 residues. The CDR3 sequence: CASSKRGVLAEAFF. Written as DNA, the CDR3 is TGTGCCAGCAGCAAAAGGGGGGTTTTGGCTGAAGCTTTCTTT.

The rearrangement joins TRBV7-2 to TRBJ2-7; D perhaps matches TRBD1 (6 bases). CDR1 and CDR2 (germline): SGHTA, FQGNSA. The V and J ends lost 1 base and 6 bases respectively, with 22 bases between them. The CDR3 length is 17 residues. CDR3 amino acids: CASSLDSWEQGLSEQYF. The CDR3 nucleotides read TGTGCCAGCAGCTTAGATAGCTGGGAACAGGGTCTTAGCGAGCAGTACTTC. The full variable domain, in which reference TRBV7-2 and TRBJ2-7 provide the parts outside the CDR3, is GAGVSQSPSNKVTEKGKDVELRCDPISGHTALYWYRQSLGQGLEFLIYFQGNSAPDKSGLPSDRFSAERTGGSVSTLTIQRTQQEDSAVYLCASSLDSWEQGLSEQYFGPGTRLTVT.

The rearrangement links TRBV2 to TRBJ2-3, with 7 nucleotides matching TRBD1. V shed 8 bases and J 5 bases; nucleotides not matched to a gene: 10. CDR3 length: 14 amino acids. Germline loops: CDR1 SNHLY, CDR2 FYNNEI. CDR3 sequence reads: CASGLGTVKDTQYF. As DNA, the CDR3 is TGTGCCAGCGGTTTGGGGACAGTTAAAGATACGCAGTATTTT.

By its share, this clone is medium-sized. The rearrangement links TRBV27 to TRBJ2-7, with unresolved D. This CDR3 has 14 residues. From germline, CDR1 is MNHEY and CDR2 SMNVEV (reference sequence). V was shortened by 4 bases and J by 2 bases, with 12 bases between the two germline ends. The CDR3 loop is CASSSPSRAYEQYF. CDR3 bases: TGTGCCAGCAGTTCGCCCTCAAGGGCCTACGAGCAGTACTTC.

The rearrangement uses TRBV11-1 and TRBJ2-5, with 11 bases matching TRBD2. With V trimmed by 6 bases and J by 3 bases, 6 bases remained unmatched. The CDR3 has 15 residues. Germline V gene sequence: CDR1 SGHAT, CDR2 FQDESV (reference sequence). This chain's CDR3 is CASRKPGLAEETQYF. CDR3 bases: TGTGCCAGCAGGAAGCCGGGACTAGCGGAAGAGACCCAGTACTTC.

In this sample, this clone turned up a few times. The gene calls are TRBV21-1 and TRBJ1-2. TRBV21-1 is a listed pseudogene. This CDR3 contains 9 residues. CDR3 sequence reads: CATRGGYTF. CDR3 coding DNA: TGTGCCACTCGGGGGGGCTACACCTTC.

The genes are TRBV7-2 and TRBJ2-4; D not certain. CDR3 length: 15 residues. V lost 3 bases, J lost 0 bases, and 9 bases lay in between. Germline V lookup: CDR1 SGHTA, CDR2 FQGNSA. The CDR3 DNA follows: TGTGCCAGCAGCTTGGGCAGTCTAGCCAAAAACATTCAGTACTTC. Amino acids: CASSLGSLAKNIQYF.